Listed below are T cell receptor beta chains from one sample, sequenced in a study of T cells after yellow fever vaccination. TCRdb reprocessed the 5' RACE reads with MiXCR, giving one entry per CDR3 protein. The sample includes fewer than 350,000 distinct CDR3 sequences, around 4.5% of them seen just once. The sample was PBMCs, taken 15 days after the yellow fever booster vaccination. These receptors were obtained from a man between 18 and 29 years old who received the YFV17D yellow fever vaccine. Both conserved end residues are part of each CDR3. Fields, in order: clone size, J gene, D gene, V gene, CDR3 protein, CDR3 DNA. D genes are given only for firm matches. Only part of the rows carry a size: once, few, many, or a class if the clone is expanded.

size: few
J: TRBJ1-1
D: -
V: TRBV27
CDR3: CASSHKGGLGTEAFF
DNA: TGTGCCAGCAGCCATAAGGGGGGTTTGGGCACTGAAGCTTTCTTT

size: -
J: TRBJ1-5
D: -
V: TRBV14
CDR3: CASSQYNQPQHF
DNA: TGTGCCAGCAGCCAGTACAATCAGCCCCAGCATTTT

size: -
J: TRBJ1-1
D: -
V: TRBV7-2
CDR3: CASRRDTFEAFF
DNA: TGTGCCAGCCGACGGGACACCTTTGAAGCTTTCTTT

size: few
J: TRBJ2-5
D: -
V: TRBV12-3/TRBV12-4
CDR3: CASSRTSLQETQYF
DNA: TGTGCCAGCAGTCGGACGTCACTTCAAGAGACCCAGTACTTC

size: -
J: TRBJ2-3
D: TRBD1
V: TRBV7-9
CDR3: CASSHTGGPDTQYF
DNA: TGTGCCAGCAGCCACACAGGGGGTCCAGATACGCAGTATTTT

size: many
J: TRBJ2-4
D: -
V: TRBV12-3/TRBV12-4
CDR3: CASSPRPPGPSKNIQYF
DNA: TGTGCCAGCAGTCCCCGACCTCCGGGACCCAGCAAAAACATTCAGTACTTC

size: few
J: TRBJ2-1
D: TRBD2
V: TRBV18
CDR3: CASSPQRGGNEQFF
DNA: TGTGCCAGCTCACCCCAGCGGGGGGGCAATGAGCAGTTCTTC

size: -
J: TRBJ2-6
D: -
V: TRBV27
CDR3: CASGFQSGANVLTF
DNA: TGTGCCAGTGGTTTTCAGTCTGGGGCCAACGTCCTGACTTTC

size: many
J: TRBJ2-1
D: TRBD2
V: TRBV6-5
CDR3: CASSYRASGGARQFF
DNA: TGTGCCAGCAGTTACAGGGCTAGCGGGGGGGCAAGGCAGTTCTTC

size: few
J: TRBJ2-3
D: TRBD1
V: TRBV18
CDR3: CASSPRQGADTQYF
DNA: TGTGCCAGCTCACCAAGACAGGGGGCAGATACGCAGTATTTT

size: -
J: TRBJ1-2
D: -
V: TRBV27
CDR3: CASAPHGLGYGYTF
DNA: TGTGCCAGCGCTCCTCACGGGTTGGGCTATGGCTACACCTTC

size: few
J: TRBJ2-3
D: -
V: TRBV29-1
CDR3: CSVGPQYTDTQYF
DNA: TGCAGCGTTGGACCGCAATACACAGATACGCAGTATTTT

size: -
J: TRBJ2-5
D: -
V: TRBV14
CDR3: CASSQGRLAGRETQYF
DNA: TGTGCCAGCAGCCAAGGACGGCTAGCCGGACGAGAGACCCAGTACTTC

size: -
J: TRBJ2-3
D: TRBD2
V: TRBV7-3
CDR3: CASSSGLAGNTDTQYF
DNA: TGTGCCAGCAGCTCGGGACTAGCGGGGAACACAGATACGCAGTATTTT

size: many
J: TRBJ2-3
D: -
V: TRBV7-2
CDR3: CASSLFRGRGTSTDTQYF
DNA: TGTGCCAGCAGCTTATTTAGGGGGCGGGGGACCAGCACAGATACGCAGTATTTT

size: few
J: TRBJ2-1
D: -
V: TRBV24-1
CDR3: CATSDSQGQASYNEQFF
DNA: TGTGCCACCAGTGATTCGCAGGGGCAGGCCTCCTACAATGAGCAGTTCTTC

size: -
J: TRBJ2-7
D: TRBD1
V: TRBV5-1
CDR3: CASSLAWDRGAYEQYF
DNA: TGCGCCAGCAGCTTAGCGTGGGACAGGGGGGCATACGAGCAGTACTTC

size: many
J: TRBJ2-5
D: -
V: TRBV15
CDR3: CATSPRDTGTQYF
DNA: TGTGCCACCAGCCCCCGGGACACAGGGACCCAGTACTTC

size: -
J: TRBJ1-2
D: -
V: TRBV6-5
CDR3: CASSRSGHYGYTF
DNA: TGTGCCAGCAGCCGGTCAGGGCACTATGGCTACACCTTC

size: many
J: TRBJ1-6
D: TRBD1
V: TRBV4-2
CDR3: CASRQRLKGQGNSPLHF
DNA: TGTGCCAGCAGACAGCGCCTCAAAGGACAGGGTAATTCACCCCTCCACTTT

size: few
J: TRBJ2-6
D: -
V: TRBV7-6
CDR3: CASSSGGVSGANVLTF
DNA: TGTGCCAGCAGCTCAGGAGGGGTCTCTGGGGCCAACGTCCTGACTTTC

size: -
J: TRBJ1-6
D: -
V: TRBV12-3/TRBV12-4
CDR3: CASSLYSGLNSPLHF
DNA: TGTGCCAGCAGTTTATATTCAGGATTAAATTCACCCCTCCACTTT

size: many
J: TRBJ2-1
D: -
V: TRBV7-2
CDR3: CASSLRVTSSYNEQFF
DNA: TGTGCCAGCAGCTTACGCGTGACAAGCTCCTACAATGAGCAGTTCTTC

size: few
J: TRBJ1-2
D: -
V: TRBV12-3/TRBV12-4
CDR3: CASSARGGYTF
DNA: TGTGCCAGCAGCGCGAGGGGGGGCTACACCTTC

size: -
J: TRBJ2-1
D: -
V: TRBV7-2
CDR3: CASTPRRYEQFF
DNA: TGTGCCAGCACCCCCAGAAGATATGAGCAGTTCTTC

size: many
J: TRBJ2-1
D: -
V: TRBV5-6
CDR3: CASSLVGGAAVNEQFF
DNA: TGTGCCAGCAGCTTGGTTGGAGGGGCAGCGGTCAATGAGCAGTTCTTC

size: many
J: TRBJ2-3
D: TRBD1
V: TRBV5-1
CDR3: CASSWTGKGGDTQYF
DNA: TGCGCCAGCAGCTGGACAGGGAAAGGAGGAGATACGCAGTATTTT

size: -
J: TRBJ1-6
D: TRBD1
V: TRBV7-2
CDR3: CASSPGQEFTLHF
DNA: TGTGCCAGCAGCCCGGGACAGGAATTCACCCTCCACTTT

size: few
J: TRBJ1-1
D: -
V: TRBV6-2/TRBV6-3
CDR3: CASRSPGGGSAFF
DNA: TGTGCCAGCAGGAGCCCCGGGGGGGGCTCAGCTTTCTTT

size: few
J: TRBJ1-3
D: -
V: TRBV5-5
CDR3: CASIVRDLSLGNTIYF
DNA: TGTGCCAGCATCGTCCGGGACCTAAGCCTCGGAAACACCATATATTTT

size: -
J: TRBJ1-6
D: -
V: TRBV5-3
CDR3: CARWRPYNSPLHF
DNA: TGTGCCAGATGGAGGCCCTATAATTCACCCCTCCACTTT